This paragraph reports one T cell receptor (beta chain). Its antigen is still unknown. This may arise from a read error, as a much more abundant clone is one base away. CDR1 ENHRY and CDR2 SYGVKD come from the germline V gene. The length of the CDR3 is 15 residues. Next came a second PCR, run for 7 to 11 cycles, which used a sample-barcoded 5' primer along with a J-beta primer mix. Tags on each cDNA molecule came from a template-switch adaptor with 12 random nucleotides. TCRdb re-called the 5' RACE reads through MiXCR, storing one row per CDR3 protein. The table lists roughly 800,000 distinct CDR3 sequences, 30% to 45% of them singletons, with under 15% in the top ten. This sample was included in a study of blood T cells in healthy people across ages. Study-wide findings and caveats: Aged donors had fewer naive CD4+ cells and lower diversity than long-lived donors. Total diversity from one million sequenced T cells was likely underestimated.

This receptor was identified in a man aged 18 to 29 in good health. Sequencing was carried out using blood. The chain links TRBV10-3 to TRBJ2-1; 9 bases are shared with TRBD2. CDR3 residues: CAISQSTSGDNEQFF. The CDR3 DNA sequence: TGTGCCATCAGTCAGTCGACTAGCGGTGACAATGAGCAGTTCTTC.